The rows below give T cell receptor beta chains drawn from one sample of a study of OX40 agonist ivuxolimab in advanced cancers. Generated by immunoSEQ multiplex PCR, the TCRdb table keeps only in-frame clones and is missing some. The table lists roughly 74,000 clones, around 92% of them singletons. The sample here was CD4+ or CD8+ T cells sorted from blood, taken in a trial of the OX40 agonist ivuxolimab. These receptors all come from an adult with an advanced solid tumor such as melanoma, head and neck, liver or kidney cancer. CDR3s include the opening cysteine and the closing phenylalanine or tryptophan. A D gene is named only where the DNA matches it firmly. Clone size appears in some rows only: once, few, many, or a class for an expanded clone.

j_call: TRBJ1-1
v_call: TRBV9
clone_size: NA
d_call: TRBD1
cdr3_aa: CASSVPQGMNTEAFF
cdr3_nt: TGTGCCAGCAGCGTCCCACAGGGGATGAACACTGAAGCTTTCTTT

j_call: TRBJ1-5
v_call: TRBV5-6
clone_size: NA
d_call: NA
cdr3_aa: CASSLAAGNQPQHF
cdr3_nt: TGTGCCAGCAGCTTGGCCGCAGGCAATCAGCCCCAGCATTTT

j_call: TRBJ2-7
v_call: TRBV2
clone_size: NA
d_call: NA
cdr3_aa: CASSSGRGDEQYF
cdr3_nt: TGTGCCAGCAGTTCTGGCCGGGGTGACGAGCAGTACTTC

j_call: TRBJ1-1
v_call: TRBV4-1
clone_size: NA
d_call: NA
cdr3_aa: CASSQDRGNTEAFF
cdr3_nt: TGCGCCAGCAGCCAAGATAGGGGGAACACTGAAGCTTTCTTT

j_call: TRBJ2-5
v_call: TRBV13
clone_size: NA
d_call: NA
cdr3_aa: CASSLGPGAQETQYF
cdr3_nt: TGTGCCAGCAGCTTAGGCCCGGGGGCTCAAGAGACCCAGTACTTC

j_call: TRBJ2-7
v_call: TRBV11-2
clone_size: NA
d_call: TRBD1
cdr3_aa: CASSLGDRSYEQYF
cdr3_nt: TGTGCCAGCAGCTTAGGGGACAGGTCCTACGAGCAGTACTTC

j_call: TRBJ1-2
v_call: TRBV7-3
clone_size: NA
d_call: NA
cdr3_aa: CASSLSGLANYGYTF
cdr3_nt: TGTGCCAGCAGCTTATCGGGGTTAGCTAACTATGGCTACACCTTC

j_call: TRBJ1-4
v_call: TRBV4-3
clone_size: NA
d_call: NA
cdr3_aa: CASSQDLRTTNEKLFF
cdr3_nt: TGCGCCAGCAGCCAAGATCTCAGGACAACTAATGAAAAACTGTTTTTT

j_call: TRBJ2-4
v_call: TRBV10-2
clone_size: NA
d_call: NA
cdr3_aa: CASREQGAKNIQYF
cdr3_nt: TGCGCCAGCAGAGAGCAGGGAGCCAAAAACATTCAGTACTTC

j_call: TRBJ2-1
v_call: TRBV5-1
clone_size: NA
d_call: TRBD1
cdr3_aa: CASSFTEGQGTYNEQFF
cdr3_nt: TGCGCCAGCAGCTTTACGGAGGGACAGGGGACTTACAATGAGCAGTTCTTC

j_call: TRBJ1-3
v_call: TRBV12-1
clone_size: few
d_call: NA
cdr3_aa: CASSPGQSSGNTIYF
cdr3_nt: TGTGCCAGCAGCCCCGGACAGTCCTCTGGAAACACCATATATTTT

j_call: TRBJ1-6
v_call: TRBV7-8
clone_size: NA
d_call: NA
cdr3_aa: CASSLGVINSPLHF
cdr3_nt: TGTGCCAGCAGCTTAGGAGTGATTAATTCACCCCTCCACTTT

j_call: TRBJ1-3
v_call: TRBV6-1
clone_size: NA
d_call: NA
cdr3_aa: CASSEASSGNTIYF
cdr3_nt: TGTGCCAGCAGTGAAGCCAGCTCTGGAAACACCATATATTTT

j_call: TRBJ1-1
v_call: TRBV29-1
clone_size: NA
d_call: NA
cdr3_aa: CSALGEMNTEAFF
cdr3_nt: TGCAGCGCACTAGGGGAGATGAACACTGAAGCTTTCTTT

j_call: TRBJ1-5
v_call: TRBV27
clone_size: NA
d_call: NA
cdr3_aa: CASSTFRGLNQPQHF
cdr3_nt: TGTGCCAGCAGCACCTTCCGGGGCCTAAATCAGCCCCAGCATTTT

j_call: TRBJ1-3
v_call: TRBV7-6
clone_size: NA
d_call: NA
cdr3_aa: CASRAGVGGNTIYF
cdr3_nt: TGTGCCAGCAGAGCAGGGGTGGGTGGAAACACCATATATTTT

j_call: TRBJ1-3
v_call: TRBV5-8
clone_size: NA
d_call: NA
cdr3_aa: CASSEYRAQLSGNTIYF
cdr3_nt: TGTGCCAGCAGCGAGTACAGAGCACAGCTTTCTGGAAACACCATATATTTT

j_call: TRBJ2-1
v_call: TRBV4-1
clone_size: NA
d_call: TRBD1
cdr3_aa: CASSQIGGRYNEQFF
cdr3_nt: TGCGCCAGCAGCCAGATAGGGGGCCGATACAATGAGCAGTTCTTC

j_call: TRBJ2-4
v_call: TRBV6-6
clone_size: NA
d_call: NA
cdr3_aa: CASSYPTGAKNIQYF
cdr3_nt: TGTGCCAGCAGTTACCCGACAGGAGCCAAAAACATTCAGTACTTC

j_call: TRBJ2-5
v_call: TRBV7-6
clone_size: NA
d_call: TRBD2
cdr3_aa: CASTLQLAGGETQYF
cdr3_nt: TGTGCCAGCACCCTACAACTAGCGGGGGGTGAGACCCAGTACTTC

j_call: TRBJ1-5
v_call: TRBV21-1
clone_size: NA
d_call: NA
cdr3_aa: CASSPQGPFF
cdr3_nt: TGTGCCAGCAGTCCACAGGGGCCCTTTTTT

j_call: TRBJ1-1
v_call: TRBV6-5
clone_size: NA
d_call: NA
cdr3_aa: CASSYGGSNTEAFF
cdr3_nt: TGTGCCAGCAGTTACGGGGGAAGCAACACTGAAGCTTTCTTT

j_call: TRBJ2-5
v_call: TRBV1
clone_size: NA
d_call: NA
cdr3_aa: CTSSQGSGDSQETQYF
cdr3_nt: TGCACCAGCAGCCAGGGGAGCGGTGATAGCCAAGAGACCCAGTACTTC

j_call: TRBJ2-1
v_call: TRBV30
clone_size: few
d_call: NA
cdr3_aa: CAWGFYSNEQFF
cdr3_nt: TGTGCCTGGGGTTTCTACAGCAATGAGCAGTTCTTC

j_call: TRBJ2-7
v_call: TRBV5-1
clone_size: NA
d_call: TRBD1
cdr3_aa: CASSLTMTGAPLEQYF
cdr3_nt: TGCGCCAGCAGCCTGACTATGACAGGGGCCCCTCTGGAGCAGTACTTC

j_call: TRBJ1-5
v_call: TRBV9
clone_size: NA
d_call: NA
cdr3_aa: CASSVGGGGNQPQHF
cdr3_nt: TGTGCCAGCAGCGTAGGAGGGGGTGGCAATCAGCCCCAGCATTTT

j_call: TRBJ2-7
v_call: TRBV11-2
clone_size: NA
d_call: TRBD1
cdr3_aa: CASSPGTVLSYEQYF
cdr3_nt: TGTGCCAGCAGCCCAGGGACAGTGTTATCCTACGAGCAGTACTTC

j_call: TRBJ2-3
v_call: TRBV9
clone_size: few
d_call: TRBD2
cdr3_aa: CASSVGLAATDTQYF
cdr3_nt: TGTGCCAGCAGCGTCGGACTAGCGGCCACAGATACGCAGTATTTT

j_call: TRBJ2-3
v_call: TRBV27
clone_size: NA
d_call: TRBD2
cdr3_aa: CASSFSGASTDTQYF
cdr3_nt: TGTGCCAGCAGTTTTAGCGGGGCGAGCACAGATACGCAGTATTTT

j_call: TRBJ2-5
v_call: TRBV9
clone_size: NA
d_call: NA
cdr3_aa: CASSGSGPPETQYF
cdr3_nt: TGTGCCAGCAGCGGGAGCGGGCCCCCAGAGACCCAGTACTTC

j_call: TRBJ1-3
v_call: TRBV13
clone_size: NA
d_call: NA
cdr3_aa: CASSLTAGTIYF
cdr3_nt: TGTGCCAGCAGCTTAACCGCCGGCACCATATATTTT

j_call: TRBJ2-7
v_call: TRBV5-1
clone_size: once
d_call: TRBD2
cdr3_aa: CASSFTSGAYEQYF
cdr3_nt: TGCGCCAGCAGCTTCACTAGCGGGGCCTACGAGCAGTACTTC

j_call: TRBJ2-7
v_call: TRBV6-6
clone_size: NA
d_call: TRBD2
cdr3_aa: CASTPGGSYEQYF
cdr3_nt: TGTGCCAGCACCCCGGGGGGGAGTTACGAGCAGTACTTC

j_call: TRBJ1-1
v_call: TRBV9
clone_size: NA
d_call: NA
cdr3_aa: CASSVSQGNTEAFF
cdr3_nt: TGTGCCAGCAGCGTCTCACAGGGGAACACTGAAGCTTTCTTT

j_call: TRBJ2-5
v_call: TRBV7-8
clone_size: NA
d_call: NA
cdr3_aa: CASSLEFLGETQYF
cdr3_nt: TGTGCCAGCAGCTTAGAATTTCTTGGGGAGACCCAGTACTTC

j_call: TRBJ1-5
v_call: TRBV4-1
clone_size: NA
d_call: NA
cdr3_aa: CASSQGINRVDQPQHF
cdr3_nt: TGCGCCAGCAGCCAAGGGATCAACAGGGTGGATCAGCCCCAGCATTTT

j_call: TRBJ2-7
v_call: TRBV5-1
clone_size: NA
d_call: NA
cdr3_aa: CASRHVGEQYF
cdr3_nt: TGCGCCAGTAGACATGTAGGCGAGCAGTACTTC

j_call: TRBJ1-1
v_call: TRBV7-9
clone_size: NA
d_call: NA
cdr3_aa: CASSWTNTEAFF
cdr3_nt: TGTGCCAGCAGCTGGACGAACACTGAAGCTTTCTTT

j_call: TRBJ2-2
v_call: TRBV13
clone_size: medium-sized
d_call: NA
cdr3_aa: CASSLVGGGLTGELFF
cdr3_nt: TGTGCCAGCAGCTTAGTCGGAGGGGGGCTCACCGGGGAGCTGTTTTTT

j_call: TRBJ2-7
v_call: TRBV6-1
clone_size: NA
d_call: NA
cdr3_aa: CASSASSGESSYEQYF
cdr3_nt: TGTGCCAGCAGTGCGTCGTCAGGGGAAAGCTCCTACGAGCAGTACTTC

j_call: TRBJ1-2
v_call: TRBV19
clone_size: NA
d_call: TRBD1
cdr3_aa: CASTWTGGGETGYGYTF
cdr3_nt: TGTGCCAGTACCTGGACAGGAGGAGGAGAAACGGGGTATGGCTACACCTTC

j_call: TRBJ2-1
v_call: TRBV7-3
clone_size: NA
d_call: NA
cdr3_aa: CASSLGNHEQFF
cdr3_nt: TGTGCCAGCAGCTTAGGGAACCATGAGCAGTTCTTC

j_call: TRBJ1-3
v_call: TRBV29-1
clone_size: NA
d_call: NA
cdr3_aa: CSVEAGFVSYTIYF
cdr3_nt: TGCAGCGTTGAGGCAGGCTTTGTATCGTACACCATATATTTT

j_call: TRBJ1-4
v_call: TRBV2
clone_size: NA
d_call: NA
cdr3_aa: CASSGVFATNEKLFF
cdr3_nt: TGTGCCAGCAGTGGGGTTTTTGCAACTAATGAAAAACTGTTTTTT

j_call: TRBJ1-1
v_call: TRBV4-2
clone_size: NA
d_call: TRBD1
cdr3_aa: CASSQAVLGTANTEAFF
cdr3_nt: TGTGCCAGCAGCCAAGCTGTACTTGGGACAGCAAACACTGAAGCTTTCTTT

j_call: TRBJ1-5
v_call: TRBV7-9
clone_size: NA
d_call: NA
cdr3_aa: CASSYGGQDQPQHF
cdr3_nt: TGTGCCAGCAGCTATGGAGGCCAGGATCAGCCCCAGCATTTT

j_call: TRBJ2-7
v_call: TRBV19
clone_size: NA
d_call: NA
cdr3_aa: CASSIGQGKYEQYF
cdr3_nt: TGTGCCAGTAGTATAGGGCAGGGGAAATACGAGCAGTACTTC

j_call: TRBJ1-1
v_call: TRBV6-5
clone_size: NA
d_call: TRBD1
cdr3_aa: CATERQGNTEAFF
cdr3_nt: TGTGCCACCGAACGACAGGGCAACACTGAAGCTTTCTTT

j_call: TRBJ1-2
v_call: TRBV4-3
clone_size: NA
d_call: NA
cdr3_aa: CASSQDMDGYTF
cdr3_nt: TGCGCCAGCAGCCAAGATATGGACGGCTACACCTTC

j_call: TRBJ1-1
v_call: TRBV6-4
clone_size: NA
d_call: NA
cdr3_aa: CASSEGVHGYTEAFF
cdr3_nt: TGTGCCAGCAGTGAAGGGGTCCACGGTTACACTGAAGCTTTCTTT

j_call: TRBJ2-3
v_call: TRBV13
clone_size: NA
d_call: TRBD2
cdr3_aa: CASSQPGGSGGADTQYF
cdr3_nt: TGTGCCAGCAGCCAACCCGGGGGGTCGGGCGGCGCAGATACGCAGTATTTT

j_call: TRBJ2-7
v_call: TRBV4-3
clone_size: NA
d_call: NA
cdr3_aa: CASSQDRGSSYEQYF
cdr3_nt: TGCGCCAGCAGCCAAGATAGGGGCAGCTCCTACGAGCAGTACTTC